A selection of T cell receptor beta chains follows, all from one sample in a study of blood T cell repertoires in COVID-19. Data came from immunoSEQ multiplex PCR; TCRdb stores just in-frame clones and leaves some out. The sample includes 110,000 or so clones, more than 80% of them seen just once. Source material: peripheral blood. The receptors were gathered from a woman aged 55-70 years with COVID-19, enrolled during active disease. CDR3s leave out the opening cysteine and the closing phenylalanine or tryptophan. Fields, in order: J gene, V gene, CDR3 protein.

>TRBJ1-6|TRBV10-3
AISDVGTGDSPLH
>TRBJ1-5|TRBV18
ASSPTGGNQPQH
>TRBJ2-7|TRBV14
ASSQGWVAGSFYEQY
>TRBJ1-2|TRBV7-8
ASSPPPSTGNYGYT
>TRBJ1-5|TRBV28
ASSPPGASQWH
>TRBJ1-1|TRBV28
ASSLYGQGGRTEAF
>TRBJ2-2|TRBV14
ASSHRDKNLGGELF
>TRBJ2-7|TRBV7-9
ASSLEGTVYEQY
>TRBJ1-2|TRBV7-8
ASSFGQGFSSGYT
>TRBJ1-2|TRBV30
AFSPGQVGYGYT
>TRBJ1-3|TRBV19
ASTQGFGDGNTIY
>TRBJ1-1|TRBV5-1
ASSLSYRSSGGGLPEAF
>TRBJ1-2|TRBV7-2
ASSLRQGPFYGYT
>TRBJ1-3|TRBV3-1/TRBV3-2
ASSQDWSSGNTIY
>TRBJ1-4|TRBV9
ASSRRATNEKLF
>TRBJ2-1|TRBV3-1/TRBV3-2
ASSPTRGSYNEQF
>TRBJ1-4|TRBV7-9
ASSLPGDSLLENEKLF
>TRBJ1-1|TRBV19
ASSIAPGGTEAF
>TRBJ2-7|TRBV10-1
ASSEGLIYEQY
>TRBJ2-3|TRBV5-4
ASSRTRQTTDTQY
>TRBJ1-1|TRBV30
AWSVFEGGLAEAF
>TRBJ1-4|TRBV18
ASSPGATYEKLF
>TRBJ1-5|TRBV6-2/TRBV6-3
ASSYSIRVHQPQH
>TRBJ1-1|TRBV27
ASKTGNTEAF
>TRBJ1-5|TRBV6-6
ASSYPGSNQPQH